These 3 T cell receptor beta chains were sequenced from one sample in a study of response to subunit inactivated influenza vaccine. TCRdb reprocessed the RT-PCR reads with MiXCR, giving one entry per CDR3 protein. Found here are around 540,000 distinct CDR3 sequences, about an eighth of them singletons; the top ten hold 10% to 13%. Sample: PBMCs from blood, taken on the day of vaccination. These receptors were obtained from a man between 50 and 59 years old who received an inactivated influenza vaccine.

The sample holds a few counts of this clonotype. The V call is TRBV20-1, the J call TRBJ1-1; 8 nucleotides agree with TRBD1. CDR1 is DFQATT, CDR2 SNEGSKA, per germline (reference sequence). V gave up 6 bases and J gave up 1 base; unmatched junction bases: 10. The CDR3 covers 15 residues. For the CDR3, the DNA is TGCAGTGCCGGAAGGACAGGGTGGAAGAACACTGAAGCTTTCTTT. Amino acid sequence: CSAGRTGWKNTEAFF.

The chain couples TRBV15 to TRBJ2-1, with D maybe TRBD2 (6 bases). There are 14 residues in the CDR3. Trimming pared 3 bases from V and 1 base from J, leaving 7 bases between. The germline V gene has CDR1 LNHNV and CDR2 YYDKDF (reference sequence). The CDR3: CATSRGGSYNEQFF. The CDR3 DNA reads TGTGCCACCAGCAGGGGAGGTTCCTACAATGAGCAGTTCTTC. Filled out from reference TRBV15 and TRBJ2-1, the complete variable domain reads DAMVIQNPRYQVTQFGKPVTLSCSQTLNHNVMYWYQQKSSQAPKLLFHYYDKDFNNEADTPDNFQSRRPNTSFCFLDIRSPGLGDTAMYLCATSRGGSYNEQFFGPGTRLTVL.

V and J are TRBV30 and TRBJ2-6; 8 nucleotides agree with TRBD1. In germline, CDR1 is GTSNPN, CDR2 SVGIG (reference sequence). V shed 8 bases and J 1 base; nucleotides not matched to a gene: 7. The CDR3 runs 15 residues. The CDR3 loop reads CATQGAGSGANVLTF. CDR3 bases: TGTGCCACTCAGGGGGCTGGGTCTGGGGCCAACGTCCTGACTTTC.